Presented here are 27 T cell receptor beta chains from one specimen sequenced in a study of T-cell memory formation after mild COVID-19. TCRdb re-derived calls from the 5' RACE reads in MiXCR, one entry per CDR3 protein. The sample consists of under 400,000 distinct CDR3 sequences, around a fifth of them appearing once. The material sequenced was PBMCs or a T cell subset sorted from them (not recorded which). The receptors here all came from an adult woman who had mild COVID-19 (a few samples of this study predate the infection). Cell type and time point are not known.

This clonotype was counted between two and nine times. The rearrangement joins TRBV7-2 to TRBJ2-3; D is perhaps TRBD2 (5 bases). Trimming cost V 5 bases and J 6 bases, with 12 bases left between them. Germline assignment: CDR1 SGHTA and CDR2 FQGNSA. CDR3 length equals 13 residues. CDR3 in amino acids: CASSPPGWDTQYF. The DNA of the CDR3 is TGTGCCAGCAGCCCCCCGGGGTGGGATACGCAGTATTTT.

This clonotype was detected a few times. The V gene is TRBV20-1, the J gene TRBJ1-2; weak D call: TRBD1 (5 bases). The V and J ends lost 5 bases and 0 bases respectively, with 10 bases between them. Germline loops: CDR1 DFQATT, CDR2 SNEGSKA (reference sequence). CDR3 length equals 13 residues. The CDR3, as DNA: TGCAGTGCTGTGGACACCTCTAACTATGGCTACACCTTC. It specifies CSAVDTSNYGYTF.

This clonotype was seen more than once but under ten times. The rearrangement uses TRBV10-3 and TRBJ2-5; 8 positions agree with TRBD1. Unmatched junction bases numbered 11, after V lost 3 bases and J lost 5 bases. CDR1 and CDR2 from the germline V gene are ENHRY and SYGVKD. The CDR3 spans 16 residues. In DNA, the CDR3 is TGTGCCATCAGTGACTCCCCGACAGGGGCCGCGGAGACCCAGTACTTC. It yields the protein CAISDSPTGAAETQYF.

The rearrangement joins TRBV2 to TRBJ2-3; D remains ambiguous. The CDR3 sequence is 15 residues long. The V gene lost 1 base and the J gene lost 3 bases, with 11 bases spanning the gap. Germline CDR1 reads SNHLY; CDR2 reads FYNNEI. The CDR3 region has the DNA TGTGCCAGCAGTGAAGAAGCCTCCGCGACAGATACGCAGTATTTT. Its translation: CASSEEASATDTQYF.

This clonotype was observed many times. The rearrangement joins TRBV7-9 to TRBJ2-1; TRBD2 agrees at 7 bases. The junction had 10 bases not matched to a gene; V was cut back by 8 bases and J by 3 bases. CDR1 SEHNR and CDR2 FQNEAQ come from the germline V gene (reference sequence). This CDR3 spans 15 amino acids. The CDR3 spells CASCHRDYHYNEQFF. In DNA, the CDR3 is TGTGCCAGCTGCCACCGGGACTATCACTACAATGAGCAGTTCTTC.

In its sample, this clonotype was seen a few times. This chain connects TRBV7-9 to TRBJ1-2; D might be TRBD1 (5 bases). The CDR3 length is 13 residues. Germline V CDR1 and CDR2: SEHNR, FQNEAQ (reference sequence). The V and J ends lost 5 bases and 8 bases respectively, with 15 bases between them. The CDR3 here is CASSLAGGRGYTF. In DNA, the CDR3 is TGTGCCAGCAGCCTCGCTGGGGGGAGAGGCTACACCTTC.

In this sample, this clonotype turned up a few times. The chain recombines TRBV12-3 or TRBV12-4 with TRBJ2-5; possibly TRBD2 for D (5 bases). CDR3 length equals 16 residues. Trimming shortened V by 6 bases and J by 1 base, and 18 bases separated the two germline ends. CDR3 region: CASRYHPDGGQETQYF. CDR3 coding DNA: TGTGCCAGCAGATATCACCCGGACGGAGGCCAAGAGACCCAGTACTTC.

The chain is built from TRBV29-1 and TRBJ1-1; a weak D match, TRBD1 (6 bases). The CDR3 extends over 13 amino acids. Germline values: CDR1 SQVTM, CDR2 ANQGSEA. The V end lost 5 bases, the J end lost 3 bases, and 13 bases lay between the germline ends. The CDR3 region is CSVRQNRDTEAFF. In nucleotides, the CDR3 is TGCAGCGTTCGCCAAAACAGGGACACTGAAGCTTTCTTT.

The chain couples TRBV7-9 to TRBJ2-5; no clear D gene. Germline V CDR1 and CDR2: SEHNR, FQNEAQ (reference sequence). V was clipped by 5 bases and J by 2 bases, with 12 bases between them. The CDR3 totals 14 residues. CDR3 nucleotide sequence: TGTGCCAGCAGCCCCCCTGGCGGACAAGAGACCCAGTACTTC. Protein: CASSPPGGQETQYF.

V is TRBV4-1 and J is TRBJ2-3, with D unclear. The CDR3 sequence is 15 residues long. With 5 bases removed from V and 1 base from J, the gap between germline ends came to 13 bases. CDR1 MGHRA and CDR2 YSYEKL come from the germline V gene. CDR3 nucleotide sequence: TGCGCCAGCAGCTCACTGGGTATGGGCACAGATACGCAGTATTTT. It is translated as CASSSLGMGTDTQYF.

The CDR3 DNA is TGCGCCAGCAGCTTAGCGGGGCGGGATCAAGAGACCCAGTACTTC. It specifies CASSLAGRDQETQYF. The chain carries TRBV5-1 and TRBJ2-5, with 7 bases aligning to TRBD2. J was trimmed by 2 bases and V by 2 bases; bases with no gene match: 6. Germline CDR1 and CDR2: SGHRS and YFSETQ. CDR3 length: 15 residues.

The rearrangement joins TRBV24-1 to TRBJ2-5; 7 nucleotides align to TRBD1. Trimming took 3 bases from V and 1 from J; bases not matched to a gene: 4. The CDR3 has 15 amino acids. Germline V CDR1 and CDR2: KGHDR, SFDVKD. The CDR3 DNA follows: TGTGCCACCAGTGATCGGACAGGAGGCCAAGAGACCCAGTACTTC. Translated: CATSDRTGGQETQYF.

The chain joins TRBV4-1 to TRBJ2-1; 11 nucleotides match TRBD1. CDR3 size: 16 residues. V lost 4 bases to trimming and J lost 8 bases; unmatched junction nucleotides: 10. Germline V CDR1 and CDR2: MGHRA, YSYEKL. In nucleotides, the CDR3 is TGCGCCAGCAGCCCCAATCGGGGGACAGGGGGTTATGAGCAGTTCTTC. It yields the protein CASSPNRGTGGYEQFF.

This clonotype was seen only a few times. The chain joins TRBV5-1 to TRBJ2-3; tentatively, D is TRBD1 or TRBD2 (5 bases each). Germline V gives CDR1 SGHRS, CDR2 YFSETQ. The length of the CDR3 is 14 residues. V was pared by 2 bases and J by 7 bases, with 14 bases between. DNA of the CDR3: TGCGCCAGCAGCTTAGGGGCGGAGGCGCATACGCAGTATTTT. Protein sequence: CASSLGAEAHTQYF.

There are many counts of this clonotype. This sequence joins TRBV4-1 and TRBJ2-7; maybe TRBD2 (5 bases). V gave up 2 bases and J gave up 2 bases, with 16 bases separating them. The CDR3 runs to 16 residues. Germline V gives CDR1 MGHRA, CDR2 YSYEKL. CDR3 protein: CASSQHGGSVAYEQYF. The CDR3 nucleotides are TGCGCCAGCAGCCAACACGGCGGGTCGGTCGCCTACGAGCAGTACTTC.

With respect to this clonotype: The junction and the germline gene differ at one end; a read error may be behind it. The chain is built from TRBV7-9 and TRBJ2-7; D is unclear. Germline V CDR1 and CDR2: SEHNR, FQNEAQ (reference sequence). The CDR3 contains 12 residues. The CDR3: CASSLAILTLNF. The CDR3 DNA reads TGTGCCAGCAGCTTGGCTATTCTAACTCTGAACTTC.

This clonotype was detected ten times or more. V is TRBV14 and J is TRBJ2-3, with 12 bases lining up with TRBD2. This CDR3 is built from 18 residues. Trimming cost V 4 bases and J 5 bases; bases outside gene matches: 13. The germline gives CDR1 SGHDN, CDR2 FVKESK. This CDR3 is CASSRGLAGIRTRDTQYF. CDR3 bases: TGTGCCAGCAGCCGAGGACTAGCGGGGATCAGGACACGAGATACGCAGTATTTT.

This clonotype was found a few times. CDR3 sequence reads: CASSEIRVNQPQHF. As DNA, the CDR3 is TGTGCCAGCAGTGAAATCAGGGTCAATCAGCCCCAGCATTTT. V usage is TRBV6-1 and J usage is TRBJ1-5, with a possible D match to TRBD1 (5 bases). CDR3 length: 14 amino acids. Germline CDR1 is MNHNS and CDR2 is SASEGT. V lost 2 bases and J 3 bases, leaving 8 bases between the germline ends.

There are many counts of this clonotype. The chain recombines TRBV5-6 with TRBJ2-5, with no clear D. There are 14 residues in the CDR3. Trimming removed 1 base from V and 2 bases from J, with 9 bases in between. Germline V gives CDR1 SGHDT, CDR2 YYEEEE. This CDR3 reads CASSLRALQETQYF. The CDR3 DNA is TGTGCCAGCAGCTTGAGGGCACTACAAGAGACCCAGTACTTC.

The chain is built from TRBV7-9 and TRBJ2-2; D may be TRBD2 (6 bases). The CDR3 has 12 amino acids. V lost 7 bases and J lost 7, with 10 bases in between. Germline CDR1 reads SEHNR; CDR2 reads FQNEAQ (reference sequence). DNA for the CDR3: TGTGCCAGCACTACAGCGGGCGGGGAGCTGTTTTTT. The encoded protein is CASTTAGGELFF.

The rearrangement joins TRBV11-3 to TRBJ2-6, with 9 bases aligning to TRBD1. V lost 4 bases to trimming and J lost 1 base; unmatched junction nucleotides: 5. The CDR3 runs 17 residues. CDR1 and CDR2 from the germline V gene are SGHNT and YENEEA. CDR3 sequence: CASSSTGQGSGANVLTF. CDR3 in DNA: TGTGCCAGCAGCTCCACGGGACAGGGATCTGGGGCCAACGTCCTGACTTTC.

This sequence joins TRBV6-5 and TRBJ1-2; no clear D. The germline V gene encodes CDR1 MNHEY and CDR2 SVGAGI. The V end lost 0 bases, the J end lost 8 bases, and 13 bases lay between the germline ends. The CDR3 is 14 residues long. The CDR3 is CASSYSSEGFGYTF. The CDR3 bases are TGTGCCAGCAGTTACTCGAGTGAAGGGTTCGGCTACACCTTC.

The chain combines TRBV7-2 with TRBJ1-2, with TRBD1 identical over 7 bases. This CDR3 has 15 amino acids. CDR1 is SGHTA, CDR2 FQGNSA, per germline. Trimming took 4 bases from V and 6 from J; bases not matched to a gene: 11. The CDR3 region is CASSSYRQGQNGYTF. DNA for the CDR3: TGTGCCAGCAGCTCCTACAGACAGGGACAAAATGGCTACACCTTC.

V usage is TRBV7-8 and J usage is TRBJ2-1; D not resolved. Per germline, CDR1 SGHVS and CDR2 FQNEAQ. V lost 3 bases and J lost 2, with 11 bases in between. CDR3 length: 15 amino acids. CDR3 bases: TGTGCCAGCAGCTTTTCGCCGGCAGCCTACAATGAGCAGTTCTTC. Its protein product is CASSFSPAAYNEQFF.

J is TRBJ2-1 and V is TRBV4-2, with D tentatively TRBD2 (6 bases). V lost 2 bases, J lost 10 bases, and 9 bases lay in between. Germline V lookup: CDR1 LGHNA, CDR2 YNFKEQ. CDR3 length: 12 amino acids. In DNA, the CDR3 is TGTGCCAGCAGCCAATTCCGGGAGGAGCAGTTCTTC. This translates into CASSQFREEQFF.

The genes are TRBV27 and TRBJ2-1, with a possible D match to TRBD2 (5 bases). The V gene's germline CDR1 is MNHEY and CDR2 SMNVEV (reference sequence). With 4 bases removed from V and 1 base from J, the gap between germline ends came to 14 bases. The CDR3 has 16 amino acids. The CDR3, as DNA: TGTGCCAGCAGTTCCACGACACGGGGTTCCTACAATGAGCAGTTCTTC. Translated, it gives CASSSTTRGSYNEQFF.

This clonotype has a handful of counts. The CDR3 loop reads CASSPGQFEAFF. CDR3 sequence (DNA): TGTGCCAGCAGCCCAGGACAGTTTGAAGCTTTCTTT. The chain uses TRBV7-9 and TRBJ1-1; TRBD1 might be the D (6 bases). Germline values: CDR1 SEHNR, CDR2 FQNEAQ (reference sequence). Trimming stripped 5 bases from V and 7 bases from J, with 11 bases between. The CDR3 extends over 12 amino acids.